This T cell receptor beta chain was documented in a study of blood T cell repertoires in COVID-19. The overall study: Nucleic acid was either cDNA or gDNA, and it came from T cells, B-cell-depleted T cells, or PBMCs.

Participants were aged roughly 18 to 89 years from about two dozen US areas. Clinical histories supplied by participants themselves formed the basis of cohort assignment. Individuals in the exposed group had encountered a COVID-19 case within 2 weeks preceding study entry. V was shortened by 7 bases and J by 4 bases, with 13 bases between the two germline ends. Germline V gives CDR1 DFQATT, CDR2 SNEGSKA (reference sequence). The CDR3 is 12 residues long. Sequenced by immunoSEQ multiplex PCR; TCRdb stores in-frame clones only, minus some. The profile shows around 250,000 clones, roughly 80% of them singletons.

The sample was PBMCs or T cells enriched from blood (not recorded which). This sequence joins TRBV20-1 and TRBJ1-2; D is undetermined. This TCR came from a man between 40 and 49 years old who had been exposed to COVID-19. The CDR3 region has the DNA TGCAGTGTTAGTGAGGGAGGCTATGGCTACACCTTC. Its protein product is CSVSEGGYGYTF.